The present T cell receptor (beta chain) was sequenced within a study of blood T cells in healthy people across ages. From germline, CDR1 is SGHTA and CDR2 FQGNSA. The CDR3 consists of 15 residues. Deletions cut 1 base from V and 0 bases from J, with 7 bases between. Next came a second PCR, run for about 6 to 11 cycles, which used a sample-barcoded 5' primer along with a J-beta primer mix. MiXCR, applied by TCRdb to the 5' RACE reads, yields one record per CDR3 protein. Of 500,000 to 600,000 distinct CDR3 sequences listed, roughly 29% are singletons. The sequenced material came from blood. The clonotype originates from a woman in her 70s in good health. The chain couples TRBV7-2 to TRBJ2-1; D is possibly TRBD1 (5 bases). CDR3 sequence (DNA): TGTGCCAGCAGCTTAGAACAGGCCTCCTACAATGAGCAGTTCTTC. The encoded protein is CASSLEQASYNEQFF.